These 14 T cell receptor beta chains came from one sample sequenced in a study of control samples from healthy donors and cancer patients. Only in-frame clones appear in the TCRdb table, and some are missing; sequencing was by immunoSEQ multiplex PCR. The sample consists of some 80,000 clones, around nine tenths of them appearing once. The sequenced sample was blood. Source of these receptors: a man aged 50 to 60 in good health.

The rearrangement links TRBV5-8 to TRBJ2-3; 8 positions agree with TRBD1. The CDR3 contains 15 residues. Germline CDR1 and CDR2: SGHTS and YDEGEE. J gave up 0 bases and V 4 bases, and 4 bases lay outside the gene matches. CDR3 sequence (DNA): TGTGCCAGCAGCCTAGGACAGGGAAGCACAGATACGCAGTATTTT. Protein product: CASSLGQGSTDTQYF.

The chain combines TRBV29-1 with TRBJ1-2; D is ambiguous. Looked up from germline, CDR1 is SQVTM and CDR2 is ANQGSEA. V was shortened by 8 bases and J by 6 bases, with 19 bases between the two germline ends. The CDR3 length is 13 residues. Here the CDR3 DNA reads TGCAGCACGCTACACGGAATTGTTGATGGCTACACCTTC. The encoded protein is CSTLHGIVDGYTF.

The chain combines TRBV7-9 with TRBJ2-6, with D possibly called TRBD1 or TRBD2 (6 bases each). From germline, CDR1 is SEHNR and CDR2 FQNEAQ (reference sequence). V was pared by 5 bases and J by 0 bases, with 17 bases between. The length of the CDR3 is 18 residues. The CDR3 here is CASSLWGDTSSGANVLTF. CDR3 DNA sequence: TGTGCCAGCAGCCTGTGGGGGGACACGAGCTCTGGGGCCAACGTCCTGACTTTC.

The CDR3 sequence: CASSLDPGVSYEQYF. CDR3 in DNA: TGCGCCAGCAGCTTGGATCCGGGGGTCTCCTACGAGCAGTACTTC. The V and J genes are TRBV5-1 and TRBJ2-7; D is possibly TRBD2 (6 bases). V was trimmed by 0 bases and J by 0 bases, leaving 10 bases between them. The CDR3 runs to 15 residues. The germline V gene encodes CDR1 SGHRS and CDR2 YFSETQ.

In its sample, this clone was seen once. V is TRBV30 and J is TRBJ1-4, with D possibly being TRBD1 (6 bases). This CDR3 region has 14 residues. Germline V lookup: CDR1 GTSNPN, CDR2 SVGIG (reference sequence). V shed 0 bases and J shed 5 bases, with 10 bases lying between them. CDR3 residues: CAWSVGGGNEKLFF. In DNA form, the CDR3 reads TGTGCCTGGAGTGTAGGAGGGGGGAATGAAAAACTGTTTTTT.

The chain recombines TRBV5-1 with TRBJ2-2; no firm D call. Germline CDR1 and CDR2: SGHRS and YFSETQ. V was cut by 4 bases and J by 5 bases, with 9 bases left in between. This CDR3 contains 13 residues. CDR3: CASSPFQTGELFF. The CDR3 DNA sequence: TGCGCCAGCAGCCCATTCCAAACCGGGGAGCTGTTTTTT.

The chain carries TRBV12-3 or TRBV12-4 and TRBJ2-1; D could derive from TRBD1 or TRBD2 (5 bases each). The V gene lost 1 base and the J gene lost 8 bases, with 9 bases spanning the gap. This CDR3 comprises 13 residues. The CDR3 here is CASSLVMGDEQFF. CDR3 nucleotide sequence: TGTGCCAGCAGTTTAGTAATGGGGGATGAGCAGTTCTTC.

Remarks on this clone: Other DNA sequences in this sample translate to the same CDR3. This rearrangement joins TRBV3-1 (or the pseudogene TRBV3-2) to TRBJ2-7; D might be TRBD2 (6 bases). Germline V gives CDR1 LGHDT, CDR2 YNNKEL (reference sequence). V was clipped by 3 bases and J by 7 bases, with 7 bases between them. The CDR3 is 11 amino acids. The CDR3 loop reads CASSQGGEQYF. In nucleotides, the CDR3 is TGTGCCAGCAGCCAGGGGGGAGAGCAGTACTTC.

V and J are TRBV7-8 and TRBJ1-2; 9 bases align to TRBD1. V lost 5 bases to trimming and J lost 1 base; unmatched junction nucleotides: 17. This CDR3 is 19 amino acids long. Per the germline V gene, CDR1 is SGHVS and CDR2 is FQNEAQ. CDR3 region: CASSALIGTGTTLNYGYTF. CDR3 DNA: TGTGCCAGCAGCGCACTAATCGGGACAGGGACTACCCTTAACTATGGCTACACCTTC.

V usage is TRBV7-9 and J usage is TRBJ1-1; 9 bases fit TRBD1. This CDR3 has 16 residues. From germline, CDR1 is SEHNR and CDR2 FQNEAQ (reference sequence). The V segment lost 1 base and the J segment 4 bases; nucleotides outside the gene matches: 7. CDR3 protein: CASSLDPGQGSTEAFF. The CDR3 coding sequence is TGTGCCAGCAGCTTAGACCCGGGACAGGGCAGCACTGAAGCTTTCTTT.

V gene TRBV3-1 (or the pseudogene TRBV3-2) combines with J gene TRBJ2-1; TRBD2 matches at 11 bases. The length of the CDR3 is 17 residues. The J segment lost 4 bases and the V segment lost 4 bases, leaving 9 bases of the junction unmatched. The germline V gene has CDR1 LGHDT and CDR2 YNNKEL (reference sequence). This CDR3 reads CASSPGLLAGDYNEQFF. The CDR3 DNA sequence: TGTGCCAGCAGCCCAGGACTACTAGCGGGGGATTACAATGAGCAGTTCTTC.

The chain has TRBV12-3 or TRBV12-4 and TRBJ1-6, with D hard to call. This CDR3 is 13 amino acids long. With 5 bases removed from V and 4 bases from J, the gap between germline ends came to 6 bases. This CDR3 is CASSGRYNSPLHF. Written as DNA, the CDR3 is TGTGCCAGCAGTGGACGGTATAATTCACCCCTCCACTTT.

This clone was observed a few times. V and J are TRBV7-3 and TRBJ2-2, with unresolved D. Germline lookup yields CDR1 SGHTA and CDR2 FQGTGA. This CDR3 region has 15 residues. V was pared by 3 bases and J by 6 bases, with 14 bases between. This CDR3 is CASSLRRSISGELFF. The CDR3 DNA is TGTGCCAGCAGCTTGCGGCGGTCCATATCCGGGGAGCTGTTTTTT.

This sequence joins TRBV6-1 and TRBJ1-2, with D uncertain. Per the germline V gene, CDR1 is MNHNS and CDR2 is SASEGT. The CDR3 is made up of 11 amino acids. Between the trimmed V and J ends, which lost 2 bases and 7 bases, there was a span of 5 bases. This chain's CDR3 is CASSETIGYTF. The CDR3 DNA follows: TGTGCCAGCAGTGAAACGATTGGCTACACCTTC.